This TCR beta chain is from a study of patients and donors after allogeneic stem cell transplantation. TCRdb called the RT-PCR reads again in MiXCR, with one record for every CDR3 protein. The sample yields about 7,600 distinct CDR3 sequences, around a tenth seen once. The V gene lost 5 bases and the J gene lost 7 bases, with 17 bases spanning the gap. The CDR3 extends over 15 amino acids. This clonotype was counted ten times or more. The specimen was blood, either unsorted or a sorted T cell fraction (not recorded which). This sequence joins TRBV12-3 or TRBV12-4 and TRBJ1-4, with a weak D call TRBD1 (6 bases). The receptor comes from a human donor who was either an allogeneic HSCT recipient or a stem cell or donor lymphocyte infusion donor (not recorded which). It is not recorded whose cells these are; they may come from a transplant donor. The CDR3 DNA sequence: TGTGCCAGCAGTAAACAGGGAGGTAGTGGTGAAAAACTGTTTTTT. The encoded protein is CASSKQGGSGEKLFF.